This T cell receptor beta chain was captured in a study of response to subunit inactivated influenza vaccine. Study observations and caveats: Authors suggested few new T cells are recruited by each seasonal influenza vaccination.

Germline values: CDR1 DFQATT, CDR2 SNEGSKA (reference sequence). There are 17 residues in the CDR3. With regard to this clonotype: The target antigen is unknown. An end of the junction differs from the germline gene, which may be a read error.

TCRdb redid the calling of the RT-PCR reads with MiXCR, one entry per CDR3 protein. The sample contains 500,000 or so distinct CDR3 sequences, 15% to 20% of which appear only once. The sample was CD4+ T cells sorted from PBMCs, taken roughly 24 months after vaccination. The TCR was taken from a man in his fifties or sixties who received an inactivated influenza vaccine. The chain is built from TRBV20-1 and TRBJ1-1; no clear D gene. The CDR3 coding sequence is TGCAGCGCTAGAGGATCTAGACTAAGACGCCTGAACACTGAAGCTTTCTTT. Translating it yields CSARGSRLRRLNTEAFF.